Below, 27 T cell receptor beta chains from the same sample are listed, as sequenced in a study of blood T cell repertoires in COVID-19. The repertoire was sequenced with immunoSEQ multiplex PCR; TCRdb's copy has only in-frame clones and lacks some. This table has about 140,000 clones, 88% appearing once. The sequencing sample was made of peripheral blood. The source is a middle-aged man with active or convalescent COVID-19.

The rearrangement links TRBV6-5 to TRBJ1-4; 10 bases match TRBD1. The junction had 0 bases not matched to a gene; V was cut back by 8 bases and J by 6 bases. The germline gives CDR1 MNHEY, CDR2 SVGAGI. CDR3 size: 12 residues. CDR3 DNA sequence: TGTGCCAGCGGGACAGGGGATGAAAAACTGTTTTTT. It is translated as CASGTGDEKLFF.

V and J are TRBV27 and TRBJ2-5; D is possibly TRBD2 (5 bases). Trimming took 2 bases from V and 5 from J, leaving 18 bases between them. The CDR3 has 16 amino acids. Germline V gene data show CDR1 as MNHEY and CDR2 as SMNVEV (reference sequence). CDR3 sequence reads: CASSLRQDSSTETQYF. DNA for the CDR3: TGTGCCAGCAGTTTAAGGCAGGACTCCAGCACGGAGACCCAGTACTTC.

The chain employs TRBV4-3 and TRBJ2-3; a weak D match, TRBD1 (6 bases). V shed 0 bases and J shed 2 bases, with 12 bases lying between them. The germline V gene encodes CDR1 LGHNA and CDR2 YSLEER. This CDR3 contains 16 residues. For the CDR3, the DNA is TGCGCCAGCAGCCAAGATCTGGGGGCCCTCACAGATACGCAGTATTTT. It codes for CASSQDLGALTDTQYF.

The chain carries TRBV5-6 and TRBJ2-7; D possibly corresponds to TRBD1 (6 bases). This CDR3 contains 15 residues. Trimming took off 5 bases at V and 0 bases at J, with 15 bases between the two ends. Germline V gene lookup returns CDR1 SGHDT and CDR2 YYEEEE. The CDR3 here is CASRAIRGPSYEQYF. CDR3 nucleotide sequence: TGTGCCAGCAGAGCTATCAGGGGTCCCTCCTACGAGCAGTACTTC.

The CDR3 bases are TGTGCCAGCTCAAATTCTCGGACCGGGGGGGCAGAGACCCAGTACTTC. Its translation: CASSNSRTGGAETQYF. The chain recombines TRBV18 with TRBJ2-5; 8 bases fit TRBD2. CDR1 is KGHSH and CDR2 is LQKENI in the germline V gene. CDR3 length equals 16 residues. The V gene end was trimmed by 5 bases and the J gene end by 4 bases; junction bases not matched to a gene: 12.

The CDR3: CASSQRAGSYEQYF. CDR3 nucleotides: TGTGCCAGCAGCCAAAGGGCGGGCTCCTACGAGCAGTACTTC. The chain links TRBV3-1 (or the pseudogene TRBV3-2) to TRBJ2-7; D may be TRBD2 (5 bases). Germline lookup yields CDR1 LGHDT and CDR2 YNNKEL (reference sequence). V was trimmed by 2 bases and J by 0 bases, leaving 8 bases between them. The CDR3 has 14 amino acids.

The V call is TRBV19, the J call TRBJ2-7; D is perhaps TRBD1 (6 bases). V gave up 5 bases and J gave up 9 bases, with 14 bases separating them. CDR1 is LNHDA, CDR2 SQIVND, per germline (reference sequence). The CDR3 has 12 amino acids. The CDR3 DNA reads as TGTGCCAGTAGTCCCCAGGGGAAGGGGCAGTACTTC. Encoded protein: CASSPQGKGQYF.

The chain employs TRBV7-3 and TRBJ2-5, with a tentative D call TRBD2 (6 bases). The V end was cut by 0 bases, the J end by 5 bases, with 13 bases between. This CDR3 spans 15 amino acids. Germline-derived CDR1 and CDR2 are SGHTA and FQGTGA. The CDR3 is CASSLTPGVSETQYF. CDR3 sequence (DNA): TGTGCCAGCAGCTTAACCCCGGGAGTTAGTGAGACCCAGTACTTC.

The chain links TRBV7-9 to TRBJ2-1, with D perhaps TRBD2 (6 bases). Germline assignment: CDR1 SEHNR and CDR2 FQNEAQ (reference sequence). The V and J ends lost 7 bases and 6 bases respectively, with 19 bases between them. The CDR3 length is 15 residues. CDR3 amino acids: CASTINGGSTNEQFF. As DNA, the CDR3 is TGTGCCAGCACCATAAACGGGGGATCAACCAATGAGCAGTTCTTC.

This chain connects TRBV5-4 to TRBJ2-7; the match to TRBD2 covers 10 bases. Trimming at V came to 5 bases and at J to 3 bases, leaving 5 bases not matched to a gene. This CDR3 has 14 amino acids. Germline V gene lookup returns CDR1 SGHNT and CDR2 YYREEE (reference sequence). CDR3 protein: CASRTGLADYEQYF. CDR3 nucleotides: TGTGCCAGCAGAACAGGACTAGCGGACTACGAGCAGTACTTC.

This clone was recorded once. The V call is TRBV19, the J call TRBJ2-2; TRBD2 agrees at 12 bases. J lost 6 bases, V lost 4 bases, and 9 bases had no gene match. Germline V lookup: CDR1 LNHDA, CDR2 SQIVND (reference sequence). This CDR3 region has 17 residues. The CDR3 sequence: CASSRSLAGGPAGELFF. CDR3 coding DNA: TGTGCCAGTAGTAGGTCTCTAGCGGGAGGGCCTGCCGGGGAGCTGTTTTTT.

The V and J genes are TRBV10-3 and TRBJ1-4; D remains unclear. V was shortened by 8 bases and J by 4 bases, with 8 bases between the two germline ends. Germline V lookup: CDR1 ENHRY, CDR2 SYGVKD. CDR3 size: 12 residues. The CDR3 loop is CAIGGDNEKLFF. The CDR3 bases are TGTGCCATCGGAGGCGATAATGAAAAACTGTTTTTT.

The rearrangement joins TRBV29-1 to TRBJ1-1; no clear D. The V gene lost 0 bases and the J gene lost 1 base, with 9 bases spanning the gap. CDR1 and CDR2 (germline): SQVTM, ANQGSEA. The CDR3 contains 14 residues. CDR3 sequence reads: CSVEDMAPNTEAFF. CDR3 in DNA: TGCAGCGTTGAAGATATGGCACCGAACACTGAAGCTTTCTTT. The entire variable domain, with the rest obtained from reference TRBV29-1 and TRBJ1-1, is as follows: SAVISQKPSRDICQRGTSLTIQCQVDSQVTMMFWYRQQPGQSLTLIATANQGSEATYESGFVIDKFPISRPNLTFSTLTVSNMSPEDSSIYLCSVEDMAPNTEAFFGQGTRLTVV.

This chain uses TRBV10-2 with TRBJ1-1; 7 bases line up with TRBD1. This CDR3 is built from 12 residues. Germline loops: CDR1 WSHSY, CDR2 SAAADI. J was trimmed by 6 bases and V by 6 bases; bases with no gene match: 4. This CDR3 reads CASREGAAEAFF. The CDR3 DNA sequence: TGCGCCAGCAGAGAGGGGGCGGCTGAAGCTTTCTTT.

This chain uses TRBV11-2 with TRBJ1-3, with 7 bases lining up with TRBD1. The V gene's germline CDR1 is SGHAT and CDR2 FQNNGV. With V trimmed by 6 bases and J by 2 bases, 4 bases remained unmatched. This CDR3 is 14 amino acids long. The CDR3 region is CASRGQLPGNTIYF. As DNA, the CDR3 is TGTGCCAGCAGGGGACAGCTACCTGGAAACACCATATATTTT.

V and J are TRBV29-1 and TRBJ2-3, with D maybe TRBD2 (6 bases). CDR1 is SQVTM, CDR2 ANQGSEA, per germline. This CDR3 contains 15 residues. Trimming removed 6 bases at V and 0 bases at J, with 16 bases between. In nucleotides, the CDR3 is TGCAGCGTATCTATGGGACTCTCTAGCACAGATACGCAGTATTTT. Encoded protein: CSVSMGLSSTDTQYF.

V gene TRBV5-6 combines with J gene TRBJ2-1, with 9 bases aligning to TRBD1. V shed 1 base, J shed 1 base, and the junction held 3 bases outside the gene matches. CDR1 is SGHDT, CDR2 YYEEEE, per germline. This CDR3 comprises 16 residues. CDR3 nucleotides: TGTGCCAGCAGCTTGCGGGACAGGGTTTCCTACAATGAGCAGTTCTTC. Residues: CASSLRDRVSYNEQFF.

The rearrangement uses TRBV6-1 and TRBJ2-1; D perhaps matches TRBD2 (5 bases). The germline V and J ends were trimmed by 2 bases and 12 bases, with 14 bases remaining between them. This CDR3 comprises 13 residues. The germline CDR1 and CDR2 sequences are MNHNS and SASEGT. DNA of the CDR3: TGTGCCAGCAGTGAAATAAAGGGAGTTGTGCAGTTCTTC. Amino acid sequence: CASSEIKGVVQFF.

This rearrangement joins TRBV6-5 to TRBJ2-2; D perhaps matches TRBD2 (5 bases). Looked up from germline, CDR1 is MNHEY and CDR2 is SVGAGI. CDR3 size: 14 residues. The V end lost 6 bases, the J end lost 4 bases, and 12 bases lay between the germline ends. This CDR3 reads CASRTEGSTGELFF. CDR3 nucleotides: TGTGCCAGCAGAACCGAGGGCAGCACCGGGGAGCTGTTTTTT.

The chain joins TRBV6-5 to TRBJ2-1; 12 bases agree with TRBD2. Germline V gene lookup returns CDR1 MNHEY and CDR2 SVGAGI. This CDR3 is 16 amino acids long. V lost 4 bases, J lost 6 bases, and 7 bases stayed unmatched. The CDR3 DNA is TGTGCCAGCAGTTCCAAGACTAGCGGGAGTTTCAATGAGCAGTTCTTC. It translates to CASSSKTSGSFNEQFF.

The chain couples TRBV11-2 to TRBJ2-5; weak D call: TRBD1 (5 bases). Germline V gene lookup returns CDR1 SGHAT and CDR2 FQNNGV. This CDR3 contains 13 residues. The V end lost 5 bases, the J end lost 5 bases, and 12 bases lay between the germline ends. The DNA for the CDR3 is TGTGCCAGCAGCGCCAGACAGATCGAGACCCAGTACTTC. Its translation: CASSARQIETQYF.

The V call is TRBV29-1, the J call TRBJ2-7, with TRBD2 identical over 11 bases. This CDR3 region has 13 residues. The junction had 5 bases not matched to a gene; V was cut back by 7 bases and J by 3 bases. The germline V gene encodes CDR1 SQVTM and CDR2 ANQGSEA. This CDR3 is CSASGTSGYEQYF. CDR3 bases: TGCAGCGCCTCCGGGACTAGCGGCTACGAGCAGTACTTC.

A few counts support this clone. The chain joins TRBV30 to TRBJ1-5; weak D call: TRBD1 (5 bases). Trimming shortened V by 0 bases and J by 9 bases, and 9 bases separated the two germline ends. The CDR3 totals 12 residues. Per germline, CDR1 GTSNPN and CDR2 SVGIG (reference sequence). The CDR3 is CAWSVRGGPQHF. CDR3 nucleotide sequence: TGTGCCTGGAGTGTACGGGGGGGGCCCCAGCATTTT.

This clone was counted a single time. The rearrangement uses TRBV27 and TRBJ2-7, with TRBD1 identical over 9 bases. The germline gives CDR1 MNHEY, CDR2 SMNVEV (reference sequence). This CDR3 is 16 amino acids long. The V and J ends lost 5 bases and 2 bases, in that order; junction bases with no gene match: 10. CDR3 nucleotide sequence: TGTGCCAGCAGTACCAGACAGGGGGTGGTAACCTACGAGCAGTACTTC. Its protein product is CASSTRQGVVTYEQYF.

In this sample, this clone turned up a few times. The J gene is TRBJ2-2, the V gene TRBV5-6, with no clear D. This CDR3 comprises 15 residues. Deletions cut 1 base from V and 1 base from J, with 8 bases between. Germline V gene data show CDR1 as SGHDT and CDR2 as YYEEEE. The CDR3 nucleotides are TGTGCCAGCAGCTTGTTAGCTATGAACACCGGGGAGCTGTTTTTT. This codes for CASSLLAMNTGELFF.

The V call is TRBV27, the J call TRBJ1-5; the match to TRBD1 covers 12 bases. Per germline, CDR1 MNHEY and CDR2 SMNVEV (reference sequence). The junction had 6 bases not matched to a gene; V was cut back by 4 bases and J by 5 bases. CDR3 size: 16 residues. CDR3 bases: TGTGCCAGCAGTTCTCTCGGGACAGGGGGCCATCAGCCCCAGCATTTT. Translation: CASSSLGTGGHQPQHF.

This rearrangement joins TRBV6-5 to TRBJ2-2, with TRBD1 matching over 7 bases. The CDR3 runs 15 residues. CDR1 and CDR2 (germline): MNHEY, SVGAGI. The V segment lost 5 bases and the J segment 1 base; nucleotides outside the gene matches: 4. CDR3 region: CASSLTGLNTGELFF. DNA for the CDR3: TGTGCCAGCAGTCTGACAGGGCTGAACACCGGGGAGCTGTTTTTT.